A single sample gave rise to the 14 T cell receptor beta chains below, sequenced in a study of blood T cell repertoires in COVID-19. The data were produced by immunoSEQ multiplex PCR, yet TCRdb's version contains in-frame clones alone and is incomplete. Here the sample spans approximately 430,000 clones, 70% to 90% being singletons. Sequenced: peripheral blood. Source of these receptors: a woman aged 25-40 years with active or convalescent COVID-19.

The CDR3 coding sequence is TGTGCCAGCAGTACTTTTCTAGCGGTGCACGAGCAGTACTTC. Protein: CASSTFLAVHEQYF. The rearrangement joins TRBV7-2 to TRBJ2-7, with TRBD2 matching over 7 bases. The J segment lost 5 bases and the V segment lost 6 bases, leaving 10 bases of the junction unmatched. Germline V gene lookup returns CDR1 SGHTA and CDR2 FQGNSA. CDR3 length: 14 amino acids.

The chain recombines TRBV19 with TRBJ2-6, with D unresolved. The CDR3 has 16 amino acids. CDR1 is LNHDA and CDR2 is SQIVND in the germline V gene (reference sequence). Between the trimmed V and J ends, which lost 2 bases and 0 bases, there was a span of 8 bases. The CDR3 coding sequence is TGTGCCAGTAGTATAAGAGAGCTCTCTGGGGCCAACGTCCTGACTTTC. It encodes CASSIRELSGANVLTF.

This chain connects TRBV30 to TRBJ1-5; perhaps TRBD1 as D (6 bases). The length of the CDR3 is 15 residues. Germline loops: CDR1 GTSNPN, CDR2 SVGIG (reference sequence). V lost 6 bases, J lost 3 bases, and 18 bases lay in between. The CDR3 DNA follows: TGTGCCTGCCCCGCGGGGGGCGGGGACAATCAGCCCCAGCATTTT. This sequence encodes CACPAGGGDNQPQHF.

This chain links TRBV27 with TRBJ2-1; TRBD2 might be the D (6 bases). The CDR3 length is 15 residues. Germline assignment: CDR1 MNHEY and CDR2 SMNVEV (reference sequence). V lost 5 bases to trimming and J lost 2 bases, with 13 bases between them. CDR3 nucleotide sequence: TGTGCCAGCAGTCCCGAGACTAGGCCCTACAATGAGCAGTTCTTC. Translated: CASSPETRPYNEQFF.

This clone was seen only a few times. This CDR3 is CASSLAPGQYNEQFF. CDR3 sequence (DNA): TGTGCCAGCAGCTTAGCCCCGGGACAGTACAATGAGCAGTTCTTC. This chain joins TRBV7-8 and TRBJ2-1, with 7 bases aligning to TRBD1. The CDR3 runs to 15 residues. V lost 0 bases and J lost 4; bases outside the gene matches: 3. Germline V gene sequence: CDR1 SGHVS, CDR2 FQNEAQ.

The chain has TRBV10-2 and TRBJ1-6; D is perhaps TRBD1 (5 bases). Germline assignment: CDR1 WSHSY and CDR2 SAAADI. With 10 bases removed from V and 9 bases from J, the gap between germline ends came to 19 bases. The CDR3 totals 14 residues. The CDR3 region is CATKPPGGGSPLHF. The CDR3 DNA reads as TGCGCCACAAAACCGCCGGGGGGTGGTTCACCCCTCCACTTT.

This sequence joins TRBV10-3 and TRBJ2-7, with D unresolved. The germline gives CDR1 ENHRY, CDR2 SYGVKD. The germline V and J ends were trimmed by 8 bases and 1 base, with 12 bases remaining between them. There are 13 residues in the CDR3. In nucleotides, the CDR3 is TGTGCCATCGAGGCAGAGTCATCCTACGAGCAGTACTTC. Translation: CAIEAESSYEQYF.

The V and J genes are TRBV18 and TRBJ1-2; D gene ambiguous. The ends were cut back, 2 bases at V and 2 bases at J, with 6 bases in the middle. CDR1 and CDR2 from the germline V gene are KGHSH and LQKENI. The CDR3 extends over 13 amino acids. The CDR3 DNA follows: TGTGCCAGCTCACCAGAACAGAACTATGGCTACACCTTC. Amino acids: CASSPEQNYGYTF.

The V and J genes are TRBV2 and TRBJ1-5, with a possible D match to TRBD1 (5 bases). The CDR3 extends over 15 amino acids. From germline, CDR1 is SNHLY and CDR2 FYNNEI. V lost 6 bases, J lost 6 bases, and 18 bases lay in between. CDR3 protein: CASSDQGIEGQPQHF. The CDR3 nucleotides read TGTGCCAGCAGCGACCAGGGTATTGAAGGTCAGCCCCAGCATTTT.

The CDR3 coding sequence is TGTGCCACCAGCAGAGACTTGAGGGTCGGGAATGAGCAGTTCTTC. Its translation is CATSRDLRVGNEQFF. J is TRBJ2-1 and V is TRBV15; a weak D match, TRBD2 (5 bases). This CDR3 comprises 15 residues. Trimming took off 0 bases at V and 7 bases at J, with 13 bases between the two ends. CDR1 is LNHNV, CDR2 YYDKDF, per germline (reference sequence).

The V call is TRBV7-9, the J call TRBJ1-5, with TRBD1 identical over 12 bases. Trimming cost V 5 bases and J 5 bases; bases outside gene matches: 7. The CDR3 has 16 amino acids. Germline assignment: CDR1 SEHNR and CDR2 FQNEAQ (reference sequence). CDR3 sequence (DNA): TGTGCCAGCAGCCCAGGGACAGGGGGCTATCATCAGCCCCAGCATTTT. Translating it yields CASSPGTGGYHQPQHF.

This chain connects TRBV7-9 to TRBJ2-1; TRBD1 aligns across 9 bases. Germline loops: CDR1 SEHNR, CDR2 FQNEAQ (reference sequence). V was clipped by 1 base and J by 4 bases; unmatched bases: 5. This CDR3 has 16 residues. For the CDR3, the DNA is TGTGCCAGCAGCTTAGGCGGGACAGGGCCTTACAATGAGCAGTTCTTC. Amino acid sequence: CASSLGGTGPYNEQFF.

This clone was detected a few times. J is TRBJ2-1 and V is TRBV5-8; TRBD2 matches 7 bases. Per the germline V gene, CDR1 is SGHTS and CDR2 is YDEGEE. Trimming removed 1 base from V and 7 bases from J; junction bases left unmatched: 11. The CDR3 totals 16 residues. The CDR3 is CASSLHSPSGNNEQFF. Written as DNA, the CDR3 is TGTGCCAGCAGCTTGCATTCGCCTAGCGGAAATAATGAGCAGTTCTTC. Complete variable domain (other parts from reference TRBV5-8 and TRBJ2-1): EAGVTQSPTHLIKTRGQQATLRCSPISGHTSVYWYQQALGLGLQFLLWYDEGEERNRGNFPPRFSGRQFPNYSSELNVNALELEDSALYLCASSLHSPSGNNEQFFGPGTRLTVL.

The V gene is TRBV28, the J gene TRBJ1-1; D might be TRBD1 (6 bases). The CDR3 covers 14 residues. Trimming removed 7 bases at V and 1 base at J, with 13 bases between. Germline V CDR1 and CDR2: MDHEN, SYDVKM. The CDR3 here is CASTWDKANTEAFF. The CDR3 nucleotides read TGTGCCAGCACTTGGGACAAAGCGAACACTGAAGCTTTCTTT.